This entry is about one T cell receptor beta chain. What it binds is unknown. The data derive from a study of radiotherapy plus CTLA-4 blockade in lung cancer. Focal radiation with ipilimumab CTLA-4 blockade was given to patients with chemo-refractory metastatic non-small-cell lung cancer. Overall study results and limits: The study found tumor-derived TCR clones expanded in blood after radiotherapy plus ipilimumab.

The CDR3 covers 16 residues. The ends lost 4 bases at V and 5 bases at J; junction bases unmatched: 5. The germline gives CDR1 WSHSY, CDR2 SAAADI. Sequencing used immunoSEQ multiplex PCR; TCRdb keeps in-frame clones, though not all of them. The table has tens of thousands of clones, approximately 80% seen once. The chain is built from TRBV10-2 and TRBJ1-6; TRBD1 agrees at 10 bases. This TCR was recovered from a human donor with non-small cell lung cancer who had stable disease on radiotherapy plus ipilimumab. The sequenced sample was peripheral blood, obtained from a patient treated with radiotherapy plus ipilimumab. CDR3 bases: TGCGCCAGCAGTGGTCGACAGGGGGCCCATAATTCACCCCTCCACTTT. Its protein is CASSGRQGAHNSPLHF.